This TCR beta chain was documented in a study of blood T cell repertoires in COVID-19 (dated by TCRdb to about 2020). Study-level background: Collaborator samples came from the United States, Italy and Spain and covered acute and convalescent phases of COVID-19. The prospective study material was composed of cDNA or gDNA derived from T cells, B-cell-depleted T cells, or PBMCs. Deeply sampled blood TCRbeta repertoires from subjects exposed to, actively infected with, or recovered from COVID-19 were included in the dataset. The repertoires were released in a freely available public database intended as a resource for research on the immune response to SARS-CoV-2. The samples were drawn from two sources: the first 160 participants of the ongoing ImmuneRACE study, and over 1,000 subjects contributed by 6 global collaborators. A de-identified subject ID, COVID-19 status, age in years and sex were almost always included in the sample metadata. Where available, HLA class I and class II types were obtained from metadata supplied by the sample provider rather than from assay-based typing. Overall results and qualifications from the work: Clinical and demographic metadata were provided uncurated, with the amount varying by source and participant.

TCRbeta CDR3 regions were amplified from genomic DNA using the immunoSEQ Assay, a bias-controlled multiplex PCR. The authors processed their data as follows. The number of nucleated cells in each sample was estimated by amplification of reference gene primers within the assay. To quantify the absolute abundance of each unique TCRbeta CDR3 rearrangement, sequence reads were collapsed and filtered. For each sample, productive Simpson clonality was calculated as the square root of Simpson's diversity index across productive rearrangements. TCRdb limited this immuneACCESS table to in-frame rearrangements with V and J called. A share of clones is missing; checked studies link under half to unresolved V genes, and the rest is unexplained. Clone size and the V and J calls come from that table; the DNA yielded D and trimming. In this sample the table shows around 320,000 clones, 85% to 95% of which occur a single time. The top ten constitute about 4% of the sample.

Turning to this clone: The antigen this receptor binds is unknown. Base qualities were left out, and no much larger clone turns up one base away.

Enrolling through a virtual design, the prospective study's participants ranged in age from roughly 18 to 90 years and lived across 24 United States geographic areas. In the prospective study, cohorts were assigned on the basis of participant-reported clinical history obtained from a screening survey and a study questionnaire. Exposed participants were defined as having been in contact with someone with a PCR-confirmed or clinician-diagnosed COVID-19 case within 2 weeks of study entry. Each participant in the prospective study had whole blood, serum and a nasopharyngeal or oropharyngeal swab collected by mobile phlebotomists. Over a 2-month period, participants in the prospective study had the option of providing additional blood draws and questionnaires. Blood samples from the prospective study were shipped frozen or at room temperature prior to DNA extraction. Taken from the germline V gene (reference sequence), the CDR1 and CDR2 loops are SEHNR and FQNEAQ. The CDR3 runs 15 residues from the cysteine to the phenylalanine. The only DNA kept is the CDR3, 45 bases in frame from the first base. V sheds 6 bases and J sheds 0 bases, leaving 9 bases between their ends.

Rearrangement joined TRBV7-9 to TRBJ1-6; the D gene is unclear. Sequences were obtained from PBMCs or T cells enriched from blood (not recorded which). This receptor was obtained from a woman in her 30s who had been exposed to COVID-19. The encoded CDR3 is CASRDSSSYNSPLHF. The nucleotide sequence reads as follows: TGTGCCAGCAGGGACTCAAGCTCCTATAATTCACCCCTCCACTTT.